Shown below are 24 T cell receptor beta chains from a single sample sequenced in a study of cytomegalovirus exposure and HLA in healthy donors. PCR involved 60 Vbeta and 13 Jbeta primers. Some clones are missing from TCRdb's copy, which holds only in-frame ones; the method was immunoSEQ multiplex PCR. The sample includes roughly 190,000 clones, approximately 80% of them seen just once. Source material: PBMCs. The receptors come from a woman between 50 and 59 years old in good health and CMV-seropositive.

The chain carries TRBV9 and TRBJ1-1; D perhaps matches TRBD1 (6 bases). There are 16 residues in the CDR3. The germline V gene has CDR1 SGDLS and CDR2 YYNGEE. V shed 3 bases and J shed 1 base, with 16 bases lying between them. The CDR3 here is CASSGGGGGPNTEAFF. DNA for the CDR3: TGTGCCAGCAGCGGGGGAGGGGGTGGACCGAACACTGAAGCTTTCTTT.

The chain links TRBV18 to TRBJ2-5; 7 nucleotides align to TRBD2. Trimming took 3 bases from V and 1 from J; bases not matched to a gene: 5. The CDR3 is 15 residues long. Germline loops: CDR1 KGHSH, CDR2 LQKENI. Written as DNA, the CDR3 is TGTGCCAGCTCACCGTCTAGCGGAACCCAAGAGACCCAGTACTTC. The encoded protein is CASSPSSGTQETQYF.

Concerning this clone: Other DNA sequences within the sample encode an identical CDR3. The gene calls are TRBV4-2 and TRBJ2-3, with D unclear. V lost 1 base and J 3 bases, leaving 11 bases between the germline ends. Germline V CDR1 and CDR2: LGHNA, YNFKEQ. The CDR3 contains 15 residues. The DNA for the CDR3 is TGTGCCAGCAGCCAAGGTGAGCGTGTAACAGATACGCAGTATTTT. It specifies CASSQGERVTDTQYF.

The chain carries TRBV27 and TRBJ2-6; D ambiguous. In germline, CDR1 is MNHEY, CDR2 SMNVEV (reference sequence). Trimming took off 4 bases at V and 0 bases at J, with 7 bases between the two ends. The CDR3 loop spans 15 amino acids. The CDR3 DNA reads as TGTGCCAGCAGTTCTCCCTCCTCTGGGGCCAACGTCCTGACTTTC. It codes for CASSSPSSGANVLTF.

The chain combines TRBV9 with TRBJ1-1; D unclear. The germline V and J ends were trimmed by 4 bases and 3 bases, with 13 bases remaining between them. The CDR3 contains 14 residues. Per the germline V gene, CDR1 is SGDLS and CDR2 is YYNGEE. CDR3 nucleotides: TGTGCCAGCAGCCCTGGTAGAGGGCACACTGAAGCTTTCTTT. This translates into CASSPGRGHTEAFF.

The genes are TRBV7-9 and TRBJ2-3; 7 nucleotides align to TRBD2. V was clipped by 3 bases and J by 2 bases; unmatched bases: 5. The CDR3 covers 15 residues. Germline V CDR1 and CDR2: SEHNR, FQNEAQ (reference sequence). CDR3 DNA: TGTGCCAGCAGCTTCGGACTAGTCTACACAGATACGCAGTATTTT. Its translation: CASSFGLVYTDTQYF.

The V and J genes are TRBV7-2 and TRBJ2-1; D unresolved. The CDR3 runs to 15 residues. V was clipped by 5 bases and J by 10 bases, with 21 bases between them. The germline V gene encodes CDR1 SGHTA and CDR2 FQGNSA. CDR3 in amino acids: CASSRIPTSASEQFF. The CDR3 region has the DNA TGTGCCAGCAGCCGAATCCCGACCAGCGCAAGCGAGCAGTTCTTC.

The V call is TRBV7-3, the J call TRBJ2-7; possibly TRBD1 for D (5 bases). Germline CDR1 SGHTA, CDR2 FQGTGA. Trimming took off 1 base at V and 3 bases at J, with 10 bases between the two ends. This CDR3 spans 14 amino acids. CDR3 DNA: TGTGCCAGCAGCTTAAGGGCAGGGAACTACGAGCAGTACTTC. As protein: CASSLRAGNYEQYF. Variable domain in full (rest from reference TRBV7-3 and TRBJ2-7): GAGVSQTPSNKVTEKGKYVELRCDPISGHTALYWYRQSLGQGPEFLIYFQGTGAADDSGLPNDRFFAVRPEGSVSTLKIQRTERGDSAVYLCASSLRAGNYEQYFGPGTRLTVT.

The chain recombines TRBV6-1 with TRBJ1-2, with 7 bases aligning to TRBD1. V lost 3 bases and J lost 4; bases outside the gene matches: 11. This CDR3 contains 16 residues. The germline gives CDR1 MNHNS, CDR2 SASEGT. The CDR3 DNA sequence: TGTGCCAGCAGTGAGGCGGGGCCAGGGGGAGGCTATGGCTACACCTTC. The encoded protein is CASSEAGPGGGYGYTF.

This chain uses TRBV27 with TRBJ1-1; 7 bases are shared with TRBD1. CDR3 length: 15 amino acids. V shed 4 bases and J 4 bases; nucleotides not matched to a gene: 9. Germline CDR1 and CDR2: MNHEY and SMNVEV (reference sequence). The CDR3 region is CASSSRQGWGTEAFF. CDR3 DNA: TGTGCCAGCAGTTCCCGACAGGGCTGGGGCACTGAAGCTTTCTTT.

CDR3 protein: CASSFDREGNQPQHF. In DNA form, the CDR3 reads TGTGCCAGTAGTTTCGACAGGGAGGGCAATCAGCCCCAGCATTTT. V usage is TRBV19 and J usage is TRBJ1-5, with 7 bases aligning to TRBD1. The germline V gene has CDR1 LNHDA and CDR2 SQIVND (reference sequence). V was pared by 5 bases and J by 2 bases, with 6 bases of the junction left unmatched. The CDR3 runs 15 residues.

The chain employs TRBV7-5 and TRBJ2-7; the table names TRBD1, a call not compared with the DNA. TRBV7-5 is tagged as a pseudogene. The CDR3 consists of 14 residues. The CDR3 sequence: CARSPRDRSYEQYF. DNA for the CDR3: TGTGCCAGAAGCCCTCGGGACAGATCCTACGAGCAGTACTTC.

This chain joins TRBV6-5 and TRBJ1-2; TRBD1 aligns across 8 bases. Trimming cost V 2 bases and J 4 bases; bases outside gene matches: 9. In germline, CDR1 is MNHEY, CDR2 SVGAGI. CDR3 length: 16 amino acids. In DNA form, the CDR3 reads TGTGCCAGCAGTTACCACGGACAGGGAGGTTTCTATGGCTACACCTTC. Translation: CASSYHGQGGFYGYTF.

In the case of this clone: Other DNA sequences within the sample encode an identical CDR3. The rearrangement joins TRBV19 to TRBJ1-6; TRBD1 is a possible D gene (5 bases). CDR3 size: 16 residues. V was pared by 3 bases and J by 5 bases, with 14 bases between. CDR1 is LNHDA, CDR2 SQIVND, per germline (reference sequence). This chain's CDR3 is CASSILGGEDNSPLHF. CDR3 sequence (DNA): TGTGCCAGTAGTATTCTTGGAGGGGAGGATAATTCACCCCTCCACTTT.

The V gene is TRBV7-3, the J gene TRBJ2-1; 11 bases fit TRBD2. The CDR3 contains 16 residues. Per the germline V gene, CDR1 is SGHTA and CDR2 is FQGTGA. Losses at the gene ends were 2 bases for V and 7 bases for J; bases not matched to a gene: 7. CDR3: CASSLRAASGGNEQFF. In nucleotides, the CDR3 is TGTGCCAGCAGCTTACGTGCGGCTAGCGGGGGGAATGAGCAGTTCTTC.

V is TRBV30 and J is TRBJ1-3; D remains unclear. The germline CDR1 and CDR2 sequences are GTSNPN and SVGIG (reference sequence). The CDR3 runs 14 residues. Between the trimmed V and J ends, which lost 2 bases and 2 bases, there was a span of 10 bases. The CDR3, as DNA: TGTGCCTGGAGTCCGGGGTTACCTGGAAACACCATATATTTT. It translates to CAWSPGLPGNTIYF. The complete variable domain, with remaining parts taken from reference TRBV30 and TRBJ1-3, reads SQTIHQWPATLVQPVGSPLSLECTVEGTSNPNLYWYRQAAGRGLQLLFYSVGIGQISSEVPQNLSASRPQDRQFILSSKKLLLSDSGFYLCAWSPGLPGNTIYFGEGSWLTVV.

The chain combines TRBV7-3 with TRBJ2-7; 8 bases align to TRBD1. V gave up 5 bases and J gave up 3 bases; unmatched junction bases: 6. The germline CDR1 and CDR2 sequences are SGHTA and FQGTGA. This CDR3 has 14 amino acids. The CDR3 sequence is CASSPAGGVYEQYF. CDR3 in DNA: TGTGCCAGCAGCCCCGCAGGGGGCGTCTACGAGCAGTACTTC. Full variable domain (rest looked up from reference TRBV7-3 and TRBJ2-7): GAGVSQTPSNKVTEKGKYVELRCDPISGHTALYWYRQSLGQGPEFLIYFQGTGAADDSGLPNDRFFAVRPEGSVSTLKIQRTERGDSAVYLCASSPAGGVYEQYFGPGTRLTVT.

The chain uses TRBV27 and TRBJ1-5; D call uncertain. Trimming pared 8 bases from V and 5 bases from J, leaving 19 bases between. Germline-derived CDR1 and CDR2 are MNHEY and SMNVEV (reference sequence). The CDR3 sequence is 15 residues long. The CDR3 protein is CASGSGPRAHQPQHF. In DNA form, the CDR3 reads TGTGCCAGCGGATCCGGGCCGCGGGCTCATCAGCCCCAGCATTTT.

The CDR3 DNA is TGTGCCAGTAGTTGGGGGACTACCTCTGGGGCCAACGTCCTGACTTTC. Amino acid sequence: CASSWGTTSGANVLTF. The chain carries TRBV19 and TRBJ2-6; 7 bases line up with TRBD2. V shed 5 bases and J 0 bases; nucleotides not matched to a gene: 4. Germline CDR1 reads LNHDA; CDR2 reads SQIVND (reference sequence). This CDR3 comprises 16 residues.

V is TRBV19 and J is TRBJ2-3; 8 positions agree with TRBD1. Germline V gene sequence: CDR1 LNHDA, CDR2 SQIVND (reference sequence). V shed 5 bases and J 4 bases; nucleotides not matched to a gene: 5. The CDR3 extends over 14 amino acids. This CDR3 reads CASSPRTGSDTQYF. DNA for the CDR3: TGTGCCAGTAGTCCCCGGACAGGGTCAGATACGCAGTATTTT.

The V gene is TRBV28, the J gene TRBJ2-7, with 8 bases fitting TRBD1. This CDR3 is built from 13 residues. V dropped 7 bases and J dropped 2; count of bases not matched to a gene: 4. The germline gives CDR1 MDHEN, CDR2 SYDVKM. The CDR3 DNA reads TGTGCCAGCATGCCCAGGGGGCCCTACGAGCAGTACTTC. Translation: CASMPRGPYEQYF. Combining the CDR3 with reference TRBV28 and TRBJ2-7 gives the whole variable domain DVKVTQSSRYLVKRTGEKVFLECVQDMDHENMFWYRQDPGLGLRLIYFSYDVKMKEKGDIPEGYSVSREKKERFSLILESASTNQTSMYLCASMPRGPYEQYFGPGTRLTVT.

V is TRBV5-1 and J is TRBJ1-2; 7 bases agree with TRBD1. This CDR3 spans 14 amino acids. Germline V gene data show CDR1 as SGHRS and CDR2 as YFSETQ. V was clipped by 4 bases and J by 5 bases; unmatched bases: 8. The CDR3 here is CASSQEDRVYGYTF. The CDR3 region has the DNA TGCGCCAGCAGCCAAGAAGACAGGGTTTATGGCTACACCTTC.

This clone was found once. The chain links TRBV7-3 to TRBJ2-6, with 7 bases fitting TRBD1. J lost 1 base, V lost 2 bases, and 8 bases had no gene match. The CDR3 has 18 residues. CDR1 and CDR2 from the germline V gene are SGHTA and FQGTGA. CDR3 sequence reads: CASSLLGGSYSGANVLTF. CDR3 coding DNA: TGTGCCAGCAGCTTATTAGGGGGCTCCTATTCTGGGGCCAACGTCCTGACTTTC.

This chain links TRBV23-1 with TRBJ1-2, with D unclear. TRBV23-1 is given ORF status, its function remaining uncertain. The V and J ends lost 3 bases and 2 bases respectively, with 16 bases between them. The CDR3 is made up of 16 amino acids. CDR3 DNA sequence: TGCGCCAGCAGTCAGTTATTACTGTTACCCAACTATGGCTACACCTTC. Its translation: CASSQLLLLPNYGYTF.